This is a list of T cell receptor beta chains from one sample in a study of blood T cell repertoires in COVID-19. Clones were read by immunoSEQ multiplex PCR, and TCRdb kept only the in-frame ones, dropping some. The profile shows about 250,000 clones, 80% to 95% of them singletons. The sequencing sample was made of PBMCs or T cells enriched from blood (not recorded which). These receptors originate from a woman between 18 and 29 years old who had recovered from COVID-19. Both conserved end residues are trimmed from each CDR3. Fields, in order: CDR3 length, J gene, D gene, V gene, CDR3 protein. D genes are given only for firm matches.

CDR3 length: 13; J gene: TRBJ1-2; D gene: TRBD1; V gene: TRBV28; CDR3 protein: ASHSNGQGNYGYT
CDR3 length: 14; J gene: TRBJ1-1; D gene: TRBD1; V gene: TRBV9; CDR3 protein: ASSVASGTGYTEAF
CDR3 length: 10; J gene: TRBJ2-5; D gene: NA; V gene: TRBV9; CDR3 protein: ASSPRGETQY
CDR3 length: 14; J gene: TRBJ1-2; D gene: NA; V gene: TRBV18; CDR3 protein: ASSPHPPGGDYGYT
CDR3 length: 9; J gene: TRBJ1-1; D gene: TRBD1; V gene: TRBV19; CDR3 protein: ASTLDRAAF
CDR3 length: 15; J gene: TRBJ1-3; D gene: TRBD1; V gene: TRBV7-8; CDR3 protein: ASSIPVTGVSGNTIY
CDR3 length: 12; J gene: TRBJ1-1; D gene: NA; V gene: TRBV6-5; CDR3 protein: ASSPDIWNTEAF
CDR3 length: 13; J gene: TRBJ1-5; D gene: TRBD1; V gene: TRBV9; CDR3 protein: ASSRGTEPNQPQH
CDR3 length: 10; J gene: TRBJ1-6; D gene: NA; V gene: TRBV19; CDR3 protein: ASGMENSPLH
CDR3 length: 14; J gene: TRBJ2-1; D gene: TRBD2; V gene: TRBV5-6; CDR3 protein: ASSSGTSGAYNEQF
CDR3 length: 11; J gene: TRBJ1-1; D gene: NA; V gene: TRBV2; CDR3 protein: ASTTDRNTEAF
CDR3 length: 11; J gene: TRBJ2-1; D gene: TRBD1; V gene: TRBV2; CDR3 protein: ASKRDRNNEQF
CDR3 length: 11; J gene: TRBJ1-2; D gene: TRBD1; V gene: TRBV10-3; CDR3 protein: AISGSTGIGYT
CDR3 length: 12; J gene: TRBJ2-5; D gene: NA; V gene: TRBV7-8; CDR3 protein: ASLGGRGSETQY
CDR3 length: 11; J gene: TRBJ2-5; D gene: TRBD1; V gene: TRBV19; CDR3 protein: ASRTGGQETQY
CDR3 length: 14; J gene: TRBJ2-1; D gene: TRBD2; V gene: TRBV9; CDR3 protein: ASSVSSGGSYNEQF
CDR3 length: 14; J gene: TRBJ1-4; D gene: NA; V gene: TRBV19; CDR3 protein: ASSMYDKVSNEKLF
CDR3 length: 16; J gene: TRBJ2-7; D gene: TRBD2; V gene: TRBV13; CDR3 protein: ASSLASLAGGPVYEQY
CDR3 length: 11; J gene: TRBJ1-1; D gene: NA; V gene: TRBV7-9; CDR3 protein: ASSLEGSTEAF
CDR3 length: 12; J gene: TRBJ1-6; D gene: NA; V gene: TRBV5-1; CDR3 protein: ASSLGSRDSPLH
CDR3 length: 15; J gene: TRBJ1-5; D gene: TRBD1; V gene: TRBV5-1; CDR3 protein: ASSLGTGARGNQPQH
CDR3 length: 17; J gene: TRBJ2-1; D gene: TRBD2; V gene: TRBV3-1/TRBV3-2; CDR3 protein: ASSQDLASGYGRINEQF
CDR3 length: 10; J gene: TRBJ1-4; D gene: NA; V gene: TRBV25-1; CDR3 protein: ASRGGPREVF
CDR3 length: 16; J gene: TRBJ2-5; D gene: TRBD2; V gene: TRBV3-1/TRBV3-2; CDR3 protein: ASSQDLTGGLLAETQY
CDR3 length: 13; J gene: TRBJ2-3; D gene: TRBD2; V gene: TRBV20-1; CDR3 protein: SASGLGGPGDTQY
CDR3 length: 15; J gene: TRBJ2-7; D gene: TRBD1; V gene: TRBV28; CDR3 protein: ASSLAPRQGTTYEQY
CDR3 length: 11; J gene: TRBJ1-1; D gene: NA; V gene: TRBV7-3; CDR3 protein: ASSLNPDTEAF
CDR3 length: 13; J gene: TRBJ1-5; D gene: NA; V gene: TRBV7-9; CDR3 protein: ASSLGRGSNQPQH
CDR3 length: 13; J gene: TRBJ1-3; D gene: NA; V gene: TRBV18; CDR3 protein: ASSPTGWDGNTIY
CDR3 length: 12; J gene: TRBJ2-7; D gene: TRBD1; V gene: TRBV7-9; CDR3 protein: ASSLGTGNHEQY
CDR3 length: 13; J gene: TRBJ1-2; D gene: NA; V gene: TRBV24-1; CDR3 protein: ATSDPRDLGYGYT
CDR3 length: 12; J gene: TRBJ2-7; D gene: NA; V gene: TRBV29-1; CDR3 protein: SPATRVPMREQY
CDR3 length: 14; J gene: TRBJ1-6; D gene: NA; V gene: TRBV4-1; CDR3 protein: ASSQVRELYNSPLH
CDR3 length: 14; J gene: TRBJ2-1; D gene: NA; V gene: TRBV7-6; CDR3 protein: ASSLEGGASYNEQF
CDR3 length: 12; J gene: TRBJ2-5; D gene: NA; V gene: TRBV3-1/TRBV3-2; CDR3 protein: ASSPPGFGETQY
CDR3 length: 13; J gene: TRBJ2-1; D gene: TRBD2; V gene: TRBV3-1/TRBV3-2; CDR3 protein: ASNPSSGADNEQF
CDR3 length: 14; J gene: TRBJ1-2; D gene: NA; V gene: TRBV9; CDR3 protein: ASSVGPGDLNYGYT
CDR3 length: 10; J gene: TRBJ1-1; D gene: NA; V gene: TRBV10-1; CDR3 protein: ASSEGADEAF
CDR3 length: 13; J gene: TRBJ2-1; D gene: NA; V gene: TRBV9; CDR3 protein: ASSVAVTSGNEQF
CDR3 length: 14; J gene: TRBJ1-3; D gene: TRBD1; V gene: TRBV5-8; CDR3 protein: ASSLQRGRAGNTIY
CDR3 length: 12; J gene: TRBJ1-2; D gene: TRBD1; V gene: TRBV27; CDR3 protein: ASGPTGNVYGYT
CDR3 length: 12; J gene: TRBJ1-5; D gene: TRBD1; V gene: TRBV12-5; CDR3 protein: ASRPNPGGQPQH
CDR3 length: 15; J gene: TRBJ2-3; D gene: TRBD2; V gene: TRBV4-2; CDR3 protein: ASSQDPSGRSLDTQY
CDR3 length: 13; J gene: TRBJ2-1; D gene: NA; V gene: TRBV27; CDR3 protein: ASSLNPSRVEEEF
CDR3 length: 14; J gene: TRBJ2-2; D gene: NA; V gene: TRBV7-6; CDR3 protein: ASSLAQTRPTGELF
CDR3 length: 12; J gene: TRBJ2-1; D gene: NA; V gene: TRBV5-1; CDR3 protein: ASSLGTSSLQQF
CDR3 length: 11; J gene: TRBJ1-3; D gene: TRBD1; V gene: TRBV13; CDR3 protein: ASSWGQRNTIY
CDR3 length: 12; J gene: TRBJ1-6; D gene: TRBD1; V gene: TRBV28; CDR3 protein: ASSDRGHNSPLH
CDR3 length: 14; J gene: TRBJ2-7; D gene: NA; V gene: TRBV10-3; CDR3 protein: AISESPGGKPYEQY
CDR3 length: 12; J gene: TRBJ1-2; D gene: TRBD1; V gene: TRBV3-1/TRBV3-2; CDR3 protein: ASSHEDRDYGYT
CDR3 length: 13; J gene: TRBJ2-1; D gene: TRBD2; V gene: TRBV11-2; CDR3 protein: ASRPIAGGYNEQF
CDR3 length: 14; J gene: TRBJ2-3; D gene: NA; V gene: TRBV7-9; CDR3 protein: ASRSTDRSSTDTQY
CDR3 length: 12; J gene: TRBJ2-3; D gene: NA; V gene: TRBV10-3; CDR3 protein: AINSQGVGGTQY
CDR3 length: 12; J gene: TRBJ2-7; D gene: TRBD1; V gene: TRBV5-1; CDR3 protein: ASSTRQGSNEQY
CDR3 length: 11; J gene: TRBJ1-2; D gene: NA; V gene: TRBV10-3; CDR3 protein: AISDGSNYGYT
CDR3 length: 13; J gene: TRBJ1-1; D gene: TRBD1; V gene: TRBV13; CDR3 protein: ASSLTGASATEAF
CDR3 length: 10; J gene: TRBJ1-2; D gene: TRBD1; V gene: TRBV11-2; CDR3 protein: ASSYTGDGYT
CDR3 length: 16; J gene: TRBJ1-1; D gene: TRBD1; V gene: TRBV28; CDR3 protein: ASSLRGGGGQGNTEAF
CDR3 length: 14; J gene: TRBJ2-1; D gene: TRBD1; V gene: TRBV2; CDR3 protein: ASSVDRSFLDNEQF